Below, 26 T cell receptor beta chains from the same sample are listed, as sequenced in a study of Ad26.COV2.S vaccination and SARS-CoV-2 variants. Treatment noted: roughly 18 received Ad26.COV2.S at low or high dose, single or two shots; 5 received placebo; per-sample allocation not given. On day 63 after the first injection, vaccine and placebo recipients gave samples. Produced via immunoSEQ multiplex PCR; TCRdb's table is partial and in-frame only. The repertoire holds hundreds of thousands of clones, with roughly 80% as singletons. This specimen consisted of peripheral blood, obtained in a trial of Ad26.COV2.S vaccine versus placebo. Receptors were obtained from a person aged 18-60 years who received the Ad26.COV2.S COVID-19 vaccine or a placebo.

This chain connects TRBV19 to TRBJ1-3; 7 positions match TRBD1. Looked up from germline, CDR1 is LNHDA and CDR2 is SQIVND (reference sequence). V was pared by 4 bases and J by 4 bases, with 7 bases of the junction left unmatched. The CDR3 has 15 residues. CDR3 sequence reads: CASSTTGVGGNTIYF. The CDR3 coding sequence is TGTGCCAGTAGTACAACAGGGGTAGGAGGAAACACCATATATTTT.

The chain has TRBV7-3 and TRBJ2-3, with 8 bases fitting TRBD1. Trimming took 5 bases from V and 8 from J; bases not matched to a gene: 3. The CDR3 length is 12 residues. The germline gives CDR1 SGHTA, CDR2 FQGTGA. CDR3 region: CASSPQGGTQYF. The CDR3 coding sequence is TGTGCCAGCAGCCCACAGGGGGGTACGCAGTATTTT.

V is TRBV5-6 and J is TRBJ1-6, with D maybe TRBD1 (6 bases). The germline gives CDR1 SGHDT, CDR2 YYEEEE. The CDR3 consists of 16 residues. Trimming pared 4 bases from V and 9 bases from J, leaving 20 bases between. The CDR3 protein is CASSPRGGTRLSPLHF. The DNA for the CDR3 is TGTGCCAGCAGCCCCCGAGGTGGGACAAGGCTTTCACCCCTCCACTTT.

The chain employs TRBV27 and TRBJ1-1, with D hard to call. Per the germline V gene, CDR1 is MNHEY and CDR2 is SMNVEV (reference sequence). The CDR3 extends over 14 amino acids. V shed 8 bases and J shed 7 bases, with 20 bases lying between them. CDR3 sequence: CASVPMGGFDEAFF. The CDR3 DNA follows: TGTGCCAGCGTGCCCATGGGAGGGTTTGATGAAGCTTTCTTT.

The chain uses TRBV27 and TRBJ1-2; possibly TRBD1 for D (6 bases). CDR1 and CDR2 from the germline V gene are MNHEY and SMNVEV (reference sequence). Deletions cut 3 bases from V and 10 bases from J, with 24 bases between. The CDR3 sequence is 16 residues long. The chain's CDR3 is CASSFSPLGQGSPYTF. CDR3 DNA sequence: TGTGCCAGCAGTTTTTCCCCGCTGGGGCAGGGGTCCCCCTACACCTTC.

This chain's CDR3 is CASSSRDRVPNTEAFF. CDR3 bases: TGTGCCAGCAGCTCCCGGGACAGGGTTCCGAACACTGAAGCTTTCTTT. The chain links TRBV7-2 to TRBJ1-1; 9 nucleotides agree with TRBD1. The CDR3 runs 16 residues. Germline V gives CDR1 SGHTA, CDR2 FQGNSA. The ends lost 4 bases at V and 1 base at J; junction bases unmatched: 7. Variable domain in full (rest from reference TRBV7-2 and TRBJ1-1): GAGVSQSPSNKVTEKGKDVELRCDPISGHTALYWYRQSLGQGLEFLIYFQGNSAPDKSGLPSDRFSAERTGGSVSTLTIQRTQQEDSAVYLCASSSRDRVPNTEAFFGQGTRLTVV.

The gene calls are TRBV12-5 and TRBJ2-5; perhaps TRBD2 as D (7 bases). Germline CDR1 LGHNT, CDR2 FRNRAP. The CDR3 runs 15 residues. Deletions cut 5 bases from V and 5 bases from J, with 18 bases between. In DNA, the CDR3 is TGTGCTAGTGGTACCTCCGGGGGGCCGGGGGAGACCCAGTACTTC. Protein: CASGTSGGPGETQYF. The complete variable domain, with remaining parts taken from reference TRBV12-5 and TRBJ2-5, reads DARVTQTPRHKVTEMGQEVTMRCQPILGHNTVFWYRQTMMQGLELLAYFRNRAPLDDSGMPKDRFSAEMPDATLATLKIQPSEPRDSAVYFCASGTSGGPGETQYFGPGTRLLVL.

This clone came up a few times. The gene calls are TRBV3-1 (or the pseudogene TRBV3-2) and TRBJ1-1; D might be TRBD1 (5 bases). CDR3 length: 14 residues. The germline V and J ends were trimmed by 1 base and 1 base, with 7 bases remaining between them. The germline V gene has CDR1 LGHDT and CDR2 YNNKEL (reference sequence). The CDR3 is CASSQVDKNTEAFF. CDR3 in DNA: TGTGCCAGCAGCCAAGTGGACAAGAACACTGAAGCTTTCTTT.

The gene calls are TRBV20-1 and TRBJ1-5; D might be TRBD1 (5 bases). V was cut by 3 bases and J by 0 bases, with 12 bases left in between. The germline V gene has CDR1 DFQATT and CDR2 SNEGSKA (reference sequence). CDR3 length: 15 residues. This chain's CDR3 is CSASMGPYSNQPQHF. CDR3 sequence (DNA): TGCAGTGCTAGTATGGGGCCTTATAGCAATCAGCCCCAGCATTTT.

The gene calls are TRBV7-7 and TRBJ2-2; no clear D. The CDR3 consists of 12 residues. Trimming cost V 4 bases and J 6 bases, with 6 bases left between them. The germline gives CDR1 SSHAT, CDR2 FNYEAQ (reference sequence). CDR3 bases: TGTGCCAGCAGCTCACCCCCCGGGGAGCTGTTTTTT. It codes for CASSSPPGELFF.

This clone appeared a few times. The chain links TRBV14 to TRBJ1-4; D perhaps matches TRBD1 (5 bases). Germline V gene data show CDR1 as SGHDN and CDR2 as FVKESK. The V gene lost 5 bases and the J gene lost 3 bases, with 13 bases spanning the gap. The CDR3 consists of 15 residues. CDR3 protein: CASSAIGHPNEKLFF. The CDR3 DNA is TGTGCCAGCAGCGCAATCGGACATCCTAATGAAAAACTGTTTTTT.

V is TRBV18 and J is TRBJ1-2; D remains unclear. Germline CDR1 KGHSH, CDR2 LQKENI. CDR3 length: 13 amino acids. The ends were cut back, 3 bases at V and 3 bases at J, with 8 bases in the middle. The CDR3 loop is CASSPSGDYGYTF. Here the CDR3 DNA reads TGTGCCAGCTCACCCTCCGGTGACTATGGCTACACCTTC.

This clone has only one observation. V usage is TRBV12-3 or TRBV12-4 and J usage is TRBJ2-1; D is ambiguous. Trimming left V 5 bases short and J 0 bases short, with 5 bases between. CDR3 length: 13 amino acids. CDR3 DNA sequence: TGTGCCAGCAGTCCCAGCTCCTACAATGAGCAGTTCTTC. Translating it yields CASSPSSYNEQFF.

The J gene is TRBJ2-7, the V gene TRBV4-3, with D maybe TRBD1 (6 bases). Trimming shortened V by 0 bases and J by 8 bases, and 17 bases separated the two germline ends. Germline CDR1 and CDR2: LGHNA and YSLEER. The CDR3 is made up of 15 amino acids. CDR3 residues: CASSQDSRGAYQQYF. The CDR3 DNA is TGCGCCAGCAGCCAAGATTCCAGGGGAGCGTATCAGCAGTACTTC.

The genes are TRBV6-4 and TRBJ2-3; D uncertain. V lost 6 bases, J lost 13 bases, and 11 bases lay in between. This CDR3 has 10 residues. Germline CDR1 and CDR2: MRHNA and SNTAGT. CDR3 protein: CASSSWMEYF. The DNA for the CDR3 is TGTGCCAGCAGCTCTTGGATGGAGTATTTT.

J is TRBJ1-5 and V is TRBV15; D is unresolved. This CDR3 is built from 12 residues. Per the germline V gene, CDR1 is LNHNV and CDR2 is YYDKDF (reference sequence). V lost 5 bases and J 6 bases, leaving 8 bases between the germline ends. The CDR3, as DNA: TGTGCCACCAGCCTCGAAGCTCAGCCCCAGCATTTT. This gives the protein CATSLEAQPQHF.

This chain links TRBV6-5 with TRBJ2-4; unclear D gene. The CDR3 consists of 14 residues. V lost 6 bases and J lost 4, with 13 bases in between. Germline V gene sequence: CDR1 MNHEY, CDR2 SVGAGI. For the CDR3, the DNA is TGTGCCAGCAGCCCAGAGAGCCCAAAAAACATTCAGTACTTC. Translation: CASSPESPKNIQYF.

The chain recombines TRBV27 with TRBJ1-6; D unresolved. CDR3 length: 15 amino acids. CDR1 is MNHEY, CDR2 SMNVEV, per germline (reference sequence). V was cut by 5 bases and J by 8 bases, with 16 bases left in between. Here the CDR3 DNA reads TGTGCCAGCAGTCGGAATCGGCTCGTGGATTCACCCCTCCACTTT. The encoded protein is CASSRNRLVDSPLHF.

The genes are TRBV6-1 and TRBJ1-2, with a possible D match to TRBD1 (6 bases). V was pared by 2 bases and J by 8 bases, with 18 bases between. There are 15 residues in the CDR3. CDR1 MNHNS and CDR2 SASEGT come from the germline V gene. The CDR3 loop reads CASSEQVQGGDGYTF. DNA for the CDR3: TGTGCCAGCAGTGAACAGGTACAGGGTGGAGACGGCTACACCTTC.

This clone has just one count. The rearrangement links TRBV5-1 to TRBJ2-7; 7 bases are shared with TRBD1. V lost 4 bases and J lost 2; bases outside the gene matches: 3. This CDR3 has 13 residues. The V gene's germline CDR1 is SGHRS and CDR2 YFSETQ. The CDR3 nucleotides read TGCGCCAGCAGCGTCGACAGGGCCTACGAGCAGTACTTC. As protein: CASSVDRAYEQYF.

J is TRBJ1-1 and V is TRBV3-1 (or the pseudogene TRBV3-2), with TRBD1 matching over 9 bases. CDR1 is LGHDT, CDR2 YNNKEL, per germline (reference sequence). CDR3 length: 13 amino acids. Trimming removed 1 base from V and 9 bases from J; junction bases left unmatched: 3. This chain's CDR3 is CASSQVGTGKAFF. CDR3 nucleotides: TGTGCCAGCAGCCAAGTGGGGACAGGGAAAGCTTTCTTT.

Here the CDR3 reads CASSSFDRGYTYEQYF. As DNA, the CDR3 is TGTGCCAGCAGTTCCTTCGACAGGGGGTATACCTACGAGCAGTACTTC. The J gene is TRBJ2-7, the V gene TRBV27, with 9 bases that match TRBD1. The CDR3 consists of 16 residues. The germline V gene encodes CDR1 MNHEY and CDR2 SMNVEV (reference sequence). V gave up 4 bases and J gave up 2 bases; unmatched junction bases: 9.

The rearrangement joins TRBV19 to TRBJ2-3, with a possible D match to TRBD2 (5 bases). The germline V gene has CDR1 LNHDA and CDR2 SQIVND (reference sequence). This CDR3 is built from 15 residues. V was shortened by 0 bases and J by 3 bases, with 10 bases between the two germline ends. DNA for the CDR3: TGTGCCAGTAGTATAGATCCGGGGTGGACAGATACGCAGTATTTT. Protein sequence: CASSIDPGWTDTQYF.

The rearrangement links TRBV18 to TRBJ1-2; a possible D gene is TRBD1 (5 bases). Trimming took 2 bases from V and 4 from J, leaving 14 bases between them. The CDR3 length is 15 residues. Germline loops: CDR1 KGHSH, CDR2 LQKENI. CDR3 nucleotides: TGTGCCAGCTCACCAATTGAGGTTGGGGGCTATGGCTACACCTTC. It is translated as CASSPIEVGGYGYTF.

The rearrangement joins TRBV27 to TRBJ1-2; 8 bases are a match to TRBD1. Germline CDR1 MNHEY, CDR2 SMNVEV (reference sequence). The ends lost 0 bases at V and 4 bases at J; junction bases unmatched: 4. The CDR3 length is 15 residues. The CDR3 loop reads CASSLSQGAGYGYTF. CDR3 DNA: TGTGCCAGCAGTTTATCTCAGGGGGCGGGCTATGGCTACACCTTC.

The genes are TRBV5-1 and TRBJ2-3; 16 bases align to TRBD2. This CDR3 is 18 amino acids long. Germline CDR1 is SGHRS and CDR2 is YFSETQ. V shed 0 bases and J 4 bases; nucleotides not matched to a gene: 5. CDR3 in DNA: TGCGCCAGCAGCTTGGAGGGACTAGCGGGGGGGGCGGCAGATACGCAGTATTTT. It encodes CASSLEGLAGGAADTQYF. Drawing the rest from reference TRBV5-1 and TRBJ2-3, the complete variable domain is KAGVTQTPRYLIKTRGQQVTLSCSPISGHRSVSWYQQTPGQGLQFLFEYFSETQRNKGNFPGRFSGRQFSNSRSEMNVSTLELGDSALYLCASSLEGLAGGAADTQYFGPGTRLTVL.